A selection of T cell receptor beta chains follows, all from one sample in a study of monozygotic twins with inflammatory bowel disease. Reprocessing the 5' RACE reads, TCRdb reports a single entry for every CDR3 protein and omits DNA. Recorded for this sample: approximately 140,000 distinct CDR3 sequences. The specimen sequenced was blood. The receptors derive from a human donor with ulcerative colitis or Crohn's disease, or a healthy co-twin of an affected twin (not recorded which). The CDR3 runs from the conserved cysteine through the conserved F or W.

V gene: TRBV4-3
J gene: TRBJ2-1
CDR3 protein: CASSQERDRGLHEQFF

V gene: TRBV6-1
J gene: TRBJ1-6
CDR3 protein: CASTIRRRELYNSPLHF

V gene: TRBV5-1
J gene: TRBJ2-5
CDR3 protein: CASSSDETQYF

V gene: TRBV7-2
J gene: TRBJ1-1
CDR3 protein: CASIRNRANTEAFF

V gene: TRBV12-3/TRBV12-4
J gene: TRBJ1-3
CDR3 protein: CASSHGASSGNTIYF

V gene: TRBV7-9
J gene: TRBJ2-7
CDR3 protein: CASSYVSSYEQYF

V gene: TRBV20-1
J gene: TRBJ2-3
CDR3 protein: CSASKGSRGSTDTQYF

V gene: TRBV27
J gene: TRBJ1-1
CDR3 protein: CASSIRGTEAFF

V gene: TRBV19
J gene: TRBJ2-7
CDR3 protein: CASSDPSDPRGSYEQYF

V gene: TRBV27
J gene: TRBJ1-2
CDR3 protein: CASSRTGFRGYTF

V gene: TRBV6-2/TRBV6-3
J gene: TRBJ2-7
CDR3 protein: CASSGLLGAYEQYF

V gene: TRBV5-1
J gene: TRBJ1-4
CDR3 protein: CASSSRTGPTNEKLFF

V gene: TRBV6-1
J gene: TRBJ1-1
CDR3 protein: CASTLVEGMNTEAFF

V gene: TRBV12-3/TRBV12-4
J gene: TRBJ1-2
CDR3 protein: CASTSQGGYGYTF

V gene: TRBV21-1
J gene: TRBJ1-3
CDR3 protein: CASIKRPKDAGGNTIYF

V gene: TRBV11-3
J gene: TRBJ2-1
CDR3 protein: CASSYSGTGYNEQFF

V gene: TRBV3-1
J gene: TRBJ2-2
CDR3 protein: CASSQEGQTWGTGELFF

V gene: TRBV15
J gene: TRBJ2-1
CDR3 protein: CATSRVGRGGFEQFF

V gene: TRBV7-3
J gene: TRBJ2-1
CDR3 protein: CASSLRGFSYNEQFF

V gene: TRBV5-1
J gene: TRBJ1-2
CDR3 protein: CASSLGQAGDYGYTF

V gene: TRBV19
J gene: TRBJ2-2
CDR3 protein: CASIRGPNTGELFF

V gene: TRBV18
J gene: TRBJ1-5
CDR3 protein: CASSLRGQLNQPQHF

V gene: TRBV7-9
J gene: TRBJ2-3
CDR3 protein: CASSQPFGEAADTQYF

V gene: TRBV20-1
J gene: TRBJ2-7
CDR3 protein: CSARLAENEQYF

V gene: TRBV5-1
J gene: TRBJ1-2
CDR3 protein: CASSVGTGYGYTF

V gene: TRBV4-3
J gene: TRBJ2-5
CDR3 protein: CASSQGTGGGQETQYF

V gene: TRBV20-1
J gene: TRBJ2-5
CDR3 protein: CSARDWTSQETQYF

V gene: TRBV15
J gene: TRBJ2-1
CDR3 protein: CATSRVGPPSEQFF

V gene: TRBV7-8
J gene: TRBJ2-3
CDR3 protein: CAIGQGDTDTQYF

V gene: TRBV10-3
J gene: TRBJ2-7
CDR3 protein: CAISGMRTGPSYEQYF

V gene: TRBV30
J gene: TRBJ2-3
CDR3 protein: CAWSDRTGGVDTQYF

V gene: TRBV3-1
J gene: TRBJ2-2
CDR3 protein: CASSQALWGGTGELFF

V gene: TRBV18
J gene: TRBJ2-5
CDR3 protein: CASSPPARETQYF

V gene: TRBV3-1
J gene: TRBJ2-3
CDR3 protein: CASSPRTGGPDTQYF

V gene: TRBV7-9
J gene: TRBJ2-7
CDR3 protein: CASSPREKVYEQYF

V gene: TRBV7-2
J gene: TRBJ2-2
CDR3 protein: CASSLEVGVTGELFF

V gene: TRBV5-1
J gene: TRBJ2-7
CDR3 protein: CASRGAVGSDEQYF

V gene: TRBV12-3/TRBV12-4
J gene: TRBJ2-7
CDR3 protein: CASSRQVTYEQYF

V gene: TRBV12-3/TRBV12-4
J gene: TRBJ2-4
CDR3 protein: CASSFGGGGKNIQYF

V gene: TRBV27
J gene: TRBJ2-7
CDR3 protein: CATRTLPGRFYEQYF

V gene: TRBV6-1
J gene: TRBJ2-5
CDR3 protein: CASSEGQEEETQYF

V gene: TRBV19
J gene: TRBJ1-5
CDR3 protein: CASRTGRPNQPQHF

V gene: TRBV4-1
J gene: TRBJ1-4
CDR3 protein: CASSQDLQLNHPEKLFF

V gene: TRBV20-1
J gene: TRBJ2-7
CDR3 protein: CSARDQGRGGYEQYF

V gene: TRBV7-2
J gene: TRBJ1-5
CDR3 protein: CASSFLGQDHQPQHF

V gene: TRBV2
J gene: TRBJ1-3
CDR3 protein: CASSRHLSGNTIYF

V gene: TRBV7-9
J gene: TRBJ2-5
CDR3 protein: CASSLGITWSETQYF

V gene: TRBV5-1
J gene: TRBJ2-1
CDR3 protein: CASSAGLAGGITYNEQFF